These T cell receptor beta chains were read from a single sample in a study of shared clonotypes between healthy human individuals. TCRdb's table, derived via immunoSEQ multiplex PCR, lists solely in-frame clones and lacks some. The repertoire holds some 2,500,000 clones, with around 93% as singletons. Sample: naive CD4+ T cells from PBMCs. These receptors were obtained from a man between 18 and 35 years old in good health. Some clones in this sample may be carry-over from other donors' samples. Both conserved end residues are part of each CDR3.

v_gene: TRBV7-3
j_gene: TRBJ2-1
CDR3aa: CASSFGLAGYNEQFF

v_gene: TRBV2
j_gene: TRBJ1-2
CDR3aa: CASERQGKGYTF

v_gene: TRBV27
j_gene: TRBJ1-1
CDR3aa: CASSVGVNTEAFF

v_gene: TRBV6-6
j_gene: TRBJ1-2
CDR3aa: CASSYGGSGYTF

v_gene: TRBV18
j_gene: TRBJ2-2
CDR3aa: CASSPPWGQKGTGELFF

v_gene: TRBV5-1
j_gene: TRBJ1-1
CDR3aa: CASSLGTGSSALF

v_gene: TRBV5-4
j_gene: TRBJ1-4
CDR3aa: CASSLKTSDSGKLFF

v_gene: TRBV7-2
j_gene: TRBJ1-1
CDR3aa: CASSTWTLNTEAFF

v_gene: TRBV18
j_gene: TRBJ2-1
CDR3aa: CASSPPSWSSGTTNEQFF

v_gene: TRBV6-5
j_gene: TRBJ2-7
CDR3aa: CATRAGTGRYEQYF

v_gene: TRBV11-2
j_gene: TRBJ1-5
CDR3aa: CASSLDADQPQHF

v_gene: TRBV5-4
j_gene: TRBJ1-4
CDR3aa: CASSPAGATNEKLFF